The 25 T cell receptor beta chains below were found in one sample sequenced in a study of T cell responses to AZD1222 COVID-19 vaccine. The assay was immunoSEQ multiplex PCR, and TCRdb's table has in-frame clones only and misses some. The sample lists under 200,000 clones; approximately 92% were seen once. The specimen comprised peripheral blood, sampled on day 0 of AZD1222 vaccination. These receptors were collected from an adult in good health.

The chain employs TRBV2 and TRBJ1-2; a possible D gene is TRBD1 (5 bases). V lost 3 bases and J lost 8, with 19 bases in between. This CDR3 is built from 15 residues. Germline assignment: CDR1 SNHLY and CDR2 FYNNEI. The DNA for the CDR3 is TGTGCCAGCAGTGATCAGTCGGTCAGGGCCCCCGGCTACACCTTC. Its translation is CASSDQSVRAPGYTF. The full variable domain, its missing parts supplied by reference TRBV2 and TRBJ1-2, is EPEVTQTPSHQVTQMGQEVILRCVPISNHLYFYWYRQILGQKVEFLVSFYNNEISEKSEIFDDQFSVERPDGSNFTLKIRSTKLEDSAMYFCASSDQSVRAPGYTFGSGTRLTVV.

This clone showed up just once. The chain has TRBV6-5 and TRBJ2-2; 12 nucleotides agree with TRBD2. The CDR3 is made up of 15 amino acids. Trimming took 6 bases from V and 6 from J; bases not matched to a gene: 5. Germline V gene lookup returns CDR1 MNHEY and CDR2 SVGAGI. This chain's CDR3 is CASRRLAGVPGELFF. DNA of the CDR3: TGTGCCAGCAGAAGACTAGCGGGGGTCCCCGGGGAGCTGTTTTTT.

This chain uses TRBV29-1 with TRBJ1-2; D is undetermined. CDR1 and CDR2 from the germline V gene are SQVTM and ANQGSEA. This CDR3 region has 12 residues. Trimming left V 7 bases short and J 5 bases short, with 14 bases between. CDR3 in DNA: TGCAGCGCTACCGGAACGAGTTATGGCTACACCTTC. Its protein is CSATGTSYGYTF.

J is TRBJ1-2 and V is TRBV24-1; TRBD1 might be the D (6 bases). The CDR3 has 12 amino acids. The germline V and J ends were trimmed by 5 bases and 6 bases, with 9 bases remaining between them. Germline values: CDR1 KGHDR, CDR2 SFDVKD. In DNA form, the CDR3 reads TGTGCCACCAGTGGGCCAGGGGATGGCTACACCTTC. This codes for CATSGPGDGYTF.

The table lists this clone with a count of one. The rearrangement joins TRBV24-1 to TRBJ2-7; TRBD2 agrees at 7 bases. Germline lookup yields CDR1 KGHDR and CDR2 SFDVKD. V trimming: 3 bases; J trimming: 2 bases; junction bases outside the gene matches: 3. This CDR3 spans 14 amino acids. The CDR3 bases are TGTGCCACCAGTGATGGGAGGGTCCCCTACGAGCAGTACTTC. The encoded protein is CATSDGRVPYEQYF.

V is TRBV19 and J is TRBJ1-2, with 7 bases that match TRBD1. CDR3 length: 20 residues. The germline gives CDR1 LNHDA, CDR2 SQIVND (reference sequence). V lost 4 bases to trimming and J lost 1 base; unmatched junction nucleotides: 21. CDR3 in amino acids: CASSTEPWDSVALNNYGYTF. The DNA for the CDR3 is TGTGCCAGTAGTACTGAACCTTGGGACAGTGTAGCGCTTAATAACTATGGCTACACCTTC.

The rearrangement links TRBV7-2 to TRBJ2-7; maybe TRBD1 (7 bases). Between the trimmed V and J ends, which lost 5 bases and 1 base, there was a span of 15 bases. The V gene's germline CDR1 is SGHTA and CDR2 FQGNSA. This CDR3 is built from 15 residues. The DNA of the CDR3 is TGTGCCAGCAGCCCGGTGGCAGGGGGGTCCTACGAGCAGTACTTC. This encodes CASSPVAGGSYEQYF. Supplemented by reference TRBV7-2 and TRBJ2-7, the full variable domain reads GAGVSQSPSNKVTEKGKDVELRCDPISGHTALYWYRQSLGQGLEFLIYFQGNSAPDKSGLPSDRFSAERTGGSVSTLTIQRTQQEDSAVYLCASSPVAGGSYEQYFGPGTRLTVT.

There are a few counts of this clone. The J gene is TRBJ1-2, the V gene TRBV19, with D perhaps matching TRBD1 (5 bases). The CDR3 sequence is 14 residues long. Trimming removed 4 bases at V and 4 bases at J, with 13 bases between. Germline V gives CDR1 LNHDA, CDR2 SQIVND (reference sequence). The CDR3 nucleotides are TGTGCCAGTAGTAAGTCACAGGTTCTCTATGGCTACACCTTC. It encodes CASSKSQVLYGYTF.

This clone was counted a single time. V gene TRBV6-9 combines with J gene TRBJ2-7, with 12 bases that match TRBD1. V was clipped by 4 bases and J by 7 bases; unmatched bases: 5. This CDR3 has 14 residues. CDR1 and CDR2 from the germline V gene are MNHGY and SVAAGI. For the CDR3, the DNA is TGTGCCAGCAGTTCGGGACAGGGGGCAGAAGAGCAGTACTTC. Its protein product is CASSSGQGAEEQYF.

V gene TRBV5-4 combines with J gene TRBJ1-1, with D perhaps TRBD1 (5 bases). This CDR3 is built from 14 residues. Trimming stripped 3 bases from V and 1 base from J, with 10 bases between. Germline V gene sequence: CDR1 SGHNT, CDR2 YYREEE (reference sequence). CDR3 nucleotides: TGTGCCAGCAGCTCCCCCACAGGGAACACTGAAGCTTTCTTT. Its protein product is CASSSPTGNTEAFF.

This chain connects TRBV11-2 to TRBJ2-6; D not resolved. The CDR3 covers 17 residues. CDR1 and CDR2 (germline): SGHAT, FQNNGV. Trimming took 2 bases from V and 2 from J, leaving 13 bases between them. In DNA, the CDR3 is TGTGCCAGCAGCTTAACGTGGCGGACGGCTGGGGCCAACGTCCTGACTTTC. It yields the protein CASSLTWRTAGANVLTF.

The CDR3 region has the DNA TGTGCCAGCAGAAGGGGAGCGGGGACGGATACGCAGTATTTT. It codes for CASRRGAGTDTQYF. This chain joins TRBV6-5 and TRBJ2-3, with 7 bases lining up with TRBD2. Looked up from germline, CDR1 is MNHEY and CDR2 is SVGAGI. The CDR3 is 14 amino acids. The V and J ends lost 6 bases and 6 bases, in that order; junction bases with no gene match: 9.

This clone was observed a few times. The CDR3 here is CASSPRLTDEQFF. CDR3 DNA sequence: TGTGCCAGCTCACCCAGGTTGACCGATGAGCAGTTCTTC. The V and J genes are TRBV18 and TRBJ2-1; D gene unclear. The CDR3 contains 13 residues. Trimming took off 3 bases at V and 8 bases at J, with 11 bases between the two ends. Per the germline V gene, CDR1 is KGHSH and CDR2 is LQKENI.

The rearrangement uses TRBV30 and TRBJ2-2; no definite D call. This CDR3 is built from 11 residues. V lost 8 bases, J lost 3 bases, and 7 bases lay in between. Germline V gene sequence: CDR1 GTSNPN, CDR2 SVGIG (reference sequence). The CDR3: CAAQDTGELFF. The DNA of the CDR3 is TGTGCCGCTCAGGACACCGGGGAGCTGTTTTTT. The full variable domain, with the rest looked up from reference TRBV30 and TRBJ2-2, is SQTIHQWPATLVQPVGSPLSLECTVEGTSNPNLYWYRQAAGRGLQLLFYSVGIGQISSEVPQNLSASRPQDRQFILSSKKLLLSDSGFYLCAAQDTGELFFGEGSRLTVL.

V and J are TRBV11-3 and TRBJ2-3; D remains unclear. V gave up 5 bases and J gave up 7 bases, with 13 bases separating them. Germline CDR1 reads SGHNT; CDR2 reads YENEEA. The CDR3 spans 13 residues. The CDR3 DNA is TGTGCCAGCAGCCTGCATGAGTTGAATACGCAGTATTTT. As protein: CASSLHELNTQYF.

The chain joins TRBV7-9 to TRBJ2-5, with a tentative D call TRBD1 (7 bases). Germline CDR1 reads SEHNR; CDR2 reads FQNEAQ (reference sequence). Trimming removed 0 bases from V and 3 bases from J, with 17 bases in between. This CDR3 comprises 17 residues. CDR3 coding DNA: TGTGCCAGCAGCTTAGCGCGGAGGGGGCCACAGGAAGAGACCCAGTACTTC. The encoded protein is CASSLARRGPQEETQYF. Looking up the rest from reference TRBV7-9 and TRBJ2-5 gives the full variable domain: DTGVSQNPRHKITKRGQNVTFRCDPISEHNRLYWYRQTLGQGPEFLTYFQNEAQLEKSRLLSDRFSAERPKGSFSTLEIQRTEQGDSAMYLCASSLARRGPQEETQYFGPGTRLLVL.

V and J are TRBV3-1 (or the pseudogene TRBV3-2) and TRBJ2-1, with 9 bases identical to TRBD2. V shed 0 bases and J 0 bases; nucleotides not matched to a gene: 6. The CDR3 spans 18 residues. Germline CDR1 LGHDT, CDR2 YNNKEL (reference sequence). The CDR3 region is CASSQDGTSLSSYNEQFF. CDR3 nucleotide sequence: TGTGCCAGCAGCCAAGACGGGACTAGCTTAAGCTCCTACAATGAGCAGTTCTTC.

This rearrangement joins TRBV3-1 (or the pseudogene TRBV3-2) to TRBJ2-7, with TRBD2 identical over 10 bases. V trimming: 1 base; J trimming: 1 base; junction bases outside the gene matches: 13. This CDR3 is built from 19 residues. Germline V lookup: CDR1 LGHDT, CDR2 YNNKEL (reference sequence). CDR3 sequence (DNA): TGTGCCAGCAGCCAAGGAGACAAGTTTAGCGGGGGGATTTCCTACGAGCAGTACTTC. Translated, it gives CASSQGDKFSGGISYEQYF.

The chain uses TRBV5-5 and TRBJ1-3; no definite D call. V lost 0 bases and J 0 bases, leaving 10 bases between the germline ends. This CDR3 region has 16 residues. The germline V gene encodes CDR1 SGHKS and CDR2 YYEKEE (reference sequence). For the CDR3, the DNA is TGTGCCAGCAGCTTGGTTTACAGTCCCTCTGGAAACACCATATATTTT. It codes for CASSLVYSPSGNTIYF. Full variable domain (outside the CDR3, taken from reference TRBV5-5 and TRBJ1-3): DAGVTQSPTHLIKTRGQQVTLRCSPISGHKSVSWYQQVLGQGPQFIFQYYEKEERGRGNFPDRFSARQFPNYSSELNVNALLLGDSALYLCASSLVYSPSGNTIYFGEGSWLTVV.

The chain joins TRBV28 to TRBJ1-5; possible D gene TRBD1, 5 bases. The CDR3 spans 15 residues. Trimming left V 6 bases short and J 3 bases short, with 15 bases between. From germline, CDR1 is MDHEN and CDR2 SYDVKM. CDR3 in DNA: TGTGCCAGCAGCCCATTAGGACATATCAATCAGCCCCAGCATTTT. This gives the protein CASSPLGHINQPQHF.

The chain has TRBV30 and TRBJ2-1; D is unclear. The CDR3 totals 17 residues. V was pared by 0 bases and J by 0 bases, with 15 bases between. Per germline, CDR1 GTSNPN and CDR2 SVGIG (reference sequence). CDR3 in amino acids: CAWSVLKTPSSYNEQFF. The CDR3 DNA reads TGTGCCTGGAGTGTACTTAAGACCCCCAGCTCCTACAATGAGCAGTTCTTC.

This clone occurred once. This chain joins TRBV2 and TRBJ1-1; the D gene is possibly TRBD1 (6 bases). The CDR3 consists of 13 residues. V was clipped by 2 bases and J by 5 bases, with 9 bases between them. CDR1 is SNHLY, CDR2 FYNNEI, per germline. The CDR3 DNA is TGTGCCAGCAGTGAACAGGGGAAAACTGAAGCTTTCTTT. It codes for CASSEQGKTEAFF.

The chain is built from TRBV4-1 and TRBJ2-1; 8 nucleotides agree with TRBD2. V trimming: 5 bases; J trimming: 9 bases; junction bases outside the gene matches: 9. This CDR3 contains 14 residues. Per the germline V gene, CDR1 is MGHRA and CDR2 is YSYEKL. CDR3 sequence reads: CASSSPGGPGEQFF. Here the CDR3 DNA reads TGCGCCAGCAGCTCTCCGGGGGGGCCTGGTGAGCAGTTCTTC.

The V call is TRBV3-1 (or the pseudogene TRBV3-2), the J call TRBJ2-2; 10 nucleotides match TRBD2. Losses at the gene ends were 4 bases for V and 7 bases for J; bases not matched to a gene: 6. This CDR3 has 15 residues. Per germline, CDR1 LGHDT and CDR2 YNNKEL (reference sequence). In DNA form, the CDR3 reads TGTGCCAGCAGCCCCAGCGGGGGGGCCGTCGGGGAGCTGTTTTTT. Its translation: CASSPSGGAVGELFF.

J is TRBJ2-3 and V is TRBV7-6, with a weak D call TRBD2 (6 bases). The CDR3 spans 16 residues. The ends were cut back, 1 base at V and 8 bases at J, with 19 bases in the middle. CDR1 is SGHVS, CDR2 FNYEAQ, per germline. DNA for the CDR3: TGTGCCAGCAGCTTAGTCCCGGGGCCTGGGGGAGGTACGCAGTATTTT. Translation gives CASSLVPGPGGGTQYF.